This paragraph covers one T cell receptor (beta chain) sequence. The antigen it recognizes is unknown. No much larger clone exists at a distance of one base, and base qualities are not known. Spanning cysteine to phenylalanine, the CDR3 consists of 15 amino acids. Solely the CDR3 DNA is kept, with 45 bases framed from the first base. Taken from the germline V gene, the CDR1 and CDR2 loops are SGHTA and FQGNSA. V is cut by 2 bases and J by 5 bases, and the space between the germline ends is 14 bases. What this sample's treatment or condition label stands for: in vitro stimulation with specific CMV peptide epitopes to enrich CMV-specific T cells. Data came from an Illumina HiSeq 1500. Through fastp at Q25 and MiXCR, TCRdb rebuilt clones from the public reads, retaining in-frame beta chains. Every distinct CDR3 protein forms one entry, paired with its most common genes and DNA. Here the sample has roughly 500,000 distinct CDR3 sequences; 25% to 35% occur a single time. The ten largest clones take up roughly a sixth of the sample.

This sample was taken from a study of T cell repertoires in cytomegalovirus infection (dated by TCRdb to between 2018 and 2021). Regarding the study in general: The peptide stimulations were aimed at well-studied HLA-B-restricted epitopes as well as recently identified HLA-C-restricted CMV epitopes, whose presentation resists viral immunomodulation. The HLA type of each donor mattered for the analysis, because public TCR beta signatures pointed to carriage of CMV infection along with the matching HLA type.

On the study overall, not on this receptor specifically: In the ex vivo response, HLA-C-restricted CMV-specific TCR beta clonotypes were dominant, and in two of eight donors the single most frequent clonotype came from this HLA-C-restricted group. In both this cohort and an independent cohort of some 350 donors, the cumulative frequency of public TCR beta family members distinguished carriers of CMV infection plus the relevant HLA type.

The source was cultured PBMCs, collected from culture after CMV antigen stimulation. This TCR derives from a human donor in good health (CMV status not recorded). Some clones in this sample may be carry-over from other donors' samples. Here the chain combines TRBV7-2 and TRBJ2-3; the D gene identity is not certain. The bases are TGTGCCAGCAGCTTATCCGTGGGGTATAGAGATACGCAGTATTTT. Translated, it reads CASSLSVGYRDTQYF.